This T cell receptor (beta chain) was recovered during a study of T cell repertoires in cytomegalovirus infection. Across the study: An indication of both CMV infection and matching HLA type came from public TCR beta signatures.

With regard to this clonotype: Its antigen remains unidentified.

TCRdb reanalysed the reads using MiXCR and keeps one entry per CDR3 protein. The sample lists around 900,000 distinct CDR3 sequences; less than 35% were seen once. The study, taken as a whole, reports: Dominating the ex vivo response were HLA-C-restricted CMV-specific TCR beta clonotypes. Identification of carriers of CMV plus the relevant HLA was performed using cumulative public TCR beta family frequency.

Germline V lookup: CDR1 SGDLS, CDR2 YYNGEE. Trimming removed 3 bases from V and 0 bases from J; junction bases left unmatched: 6. The CDR3 length is 16 residues. This chain joins TRBV9 and TRBJ1-1, with 9 positions matching TRBD1. This clonotype was obtained from a human donor in good health (CMV status not recorded). Some clones in this sample may be carry-over from other donors' samples. This specimen consisted of cultured CD8+ T cells from PBMCs, obtained from culture after CMV antigen stimulation. CDR3 coding DNA: TGTGCCAGCAGCGGCCCCGGGACAGGGCTGAACACTGAAGCTTTCTTT. Amino acids: CASSGPGTGLNTEAFF.